This T cell receptor beta chain originates from a study of T-cell memory formation after mild COVID-19. The study's findings and limits: A second wave expanding day 15 to 37 was CD4+-biased; contracting clones were balanced. Mostly located in CM and EM were contracting CD4+ clones, with contracting CD8+ clones located in EMRA. Second-wave clones reaching peak frequency on day 37 lacked confirmed SARS-CoV-2 specificity.

This CDR3 is 16 amino acids long. V lost 1 base and J lost 5, with 20 bases in between. Per germline, CDR1 SQVTM and CDR2 ANQGSEA. About this clonotype: Its antigen remains unidentified.

5'RACE with constant-segment primers yielded barcoded, UMI-tagged TCR alpha and TCR beta cDNA libraries. In TCRdb, the 5' RACE reads were re-called with MiXCR into one record per CDR3 protein. Here the sample spans roughly 480,000 distinct CDR3 sequences, around 27% being singletons. This chain connects TRBV29-1 to TRBJ2-5; D tentatively reads TRBD1 or TRBD2 (5 bases each). The sequencing input was PBMCs or a T cell subset sorted from them (not recorded which). This receptor was obtained from an adult woman who had mild COVID-19 (a few samples of this study predate the infection). Cell type and time point are not known. The CDR3 sequence is CSVEAFGDAWGETQYF. The CDR3 bases are TGCAGCGTTGAAGCGTTCGGGGACGCCTGGGGGGAGACCCAGTACTTC.